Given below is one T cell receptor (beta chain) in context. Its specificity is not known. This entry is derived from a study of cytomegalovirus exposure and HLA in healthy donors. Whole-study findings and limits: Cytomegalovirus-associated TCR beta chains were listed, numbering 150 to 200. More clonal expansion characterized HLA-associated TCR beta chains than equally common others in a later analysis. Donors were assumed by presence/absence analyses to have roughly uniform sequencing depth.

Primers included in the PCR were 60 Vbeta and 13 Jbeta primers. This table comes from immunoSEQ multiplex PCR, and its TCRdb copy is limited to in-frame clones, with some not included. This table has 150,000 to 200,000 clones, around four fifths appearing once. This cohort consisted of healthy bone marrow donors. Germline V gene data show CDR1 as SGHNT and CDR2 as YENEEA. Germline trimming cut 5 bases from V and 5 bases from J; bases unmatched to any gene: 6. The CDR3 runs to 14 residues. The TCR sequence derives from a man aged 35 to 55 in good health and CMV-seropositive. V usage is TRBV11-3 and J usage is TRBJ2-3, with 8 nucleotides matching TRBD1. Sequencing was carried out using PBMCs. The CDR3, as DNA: TGTGCCAGCAGCCAGCTGGACAGGGAAGATACGCAGTATTTT. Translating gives CASSQLDREDTQYF.